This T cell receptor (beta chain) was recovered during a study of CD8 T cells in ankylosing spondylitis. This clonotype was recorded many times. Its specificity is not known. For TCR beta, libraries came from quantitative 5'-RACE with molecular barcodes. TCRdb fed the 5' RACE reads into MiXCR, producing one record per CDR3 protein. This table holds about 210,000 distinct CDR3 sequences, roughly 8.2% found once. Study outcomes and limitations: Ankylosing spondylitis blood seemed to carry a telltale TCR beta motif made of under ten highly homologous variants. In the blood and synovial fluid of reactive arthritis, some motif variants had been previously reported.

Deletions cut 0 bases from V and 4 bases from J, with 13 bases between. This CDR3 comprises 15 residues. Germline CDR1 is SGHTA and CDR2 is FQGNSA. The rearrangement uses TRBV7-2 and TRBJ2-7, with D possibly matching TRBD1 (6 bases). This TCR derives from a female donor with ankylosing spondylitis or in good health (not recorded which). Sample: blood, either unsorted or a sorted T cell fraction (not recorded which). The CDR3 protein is CASSLALGTPYEQYF. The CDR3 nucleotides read TGTGCCAGCAGCTTAGCGCTCGGGACACCTTACGAGCAGTACTTC.